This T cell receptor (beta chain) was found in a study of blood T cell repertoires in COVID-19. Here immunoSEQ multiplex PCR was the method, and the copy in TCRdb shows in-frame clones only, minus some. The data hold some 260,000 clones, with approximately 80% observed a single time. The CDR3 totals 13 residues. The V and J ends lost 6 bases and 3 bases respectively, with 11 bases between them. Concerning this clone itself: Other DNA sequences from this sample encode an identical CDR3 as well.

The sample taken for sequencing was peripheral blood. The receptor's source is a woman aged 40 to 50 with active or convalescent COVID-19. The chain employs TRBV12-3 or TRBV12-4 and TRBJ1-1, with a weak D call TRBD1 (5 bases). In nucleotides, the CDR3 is TGTGCCAGCAGCCTTCGGGGGTACACTGAAGCTTTCTTT. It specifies CASSLRGYTEAFF.